This T cell receptor (beta chain) was recorded in a study of OX40 agonist ivuxolimab in advanced cancers. Regarding the complete study: Ivuxolimab, which targeted the costimulatory receptor OX40 (CD134), was an agonistic, fully human IgG2 monoclonal antibody. Intravenous ivuxolimab was administered to patients every 2 weeks at six dose levels: 0.01, 0.1, 0.3, 1.5, 3 and 10 mg/kg. The monotherapy dose-escalation portion (N = 52 patients) of the phase I ivuxolimab trial is reported in the paper. Prior anti-PD-1, anti-PD-L1 or anti-CTLA-4 therapy was permitted, and 30% to 45% of dose-escalation patients had received checkpoint inhibitors. Of the roughly 51 patients in dose escalation, about 20 had hepatocellular carcinoma, about 15 had melanoma, 9 had renal cell carcinoma and 9 had head and neck cancer. The dose-escalation cohort was almost 85% male with a mean age of around 62 years, ranging from roughly 20 to 80. Partial responses were achieved by three dose-escalation patients, of whom one had hepatocellular carcinoma and two had cutaneous melanoma. Peripheral TCRbeta sequencing was intended to test whether TCR sequence diversity was altered and clonal T-cell expansion was caused by ivuxolimab. Beyond this particular receptor, the publication reports: At doses of 0.1 to 3.0 mg/kg, clonal expansion of both CD4+ and CD8+ blood T cells was observed from baseline to week 6. Which antigens the clonally expanded peripheral T cells were specific for was not determined. In the 0.1-3.0 mg/kg groups, partial responders were among the patients with the lowest normalized peripheral clonal expansion, particularly in CD8+ T cells. Low levels of normalized T-cell clonal expansion were also seen in some patients who did not respond. After ivuxolimab, expanded clones were on average more numerous among CD8+ T cells than among CD4+ T cells.

Patients with a history of autoimmune disease or receiving systemic immunosuppression were excluded from the trial. In every dose cohort, peripheral blood was drawn for TCR sequencing at baseline, cycle 4 day 1, and cycle 7 day 1. The samples were taken from a phase I, first-in-human, multicenter, open-label dose-escalation trial of ivuxolimab. The trial enrolled adults with locally advanced or metastatic head and neck squamous cell, hepatocellular, melanoma or renal cell carcinoma. CD4+ and CD8+ T cells were sorted separately from peripheral blood before TCR sequencing. The germline V gene encodes CDR1 SGHRS and CDR2 YFSETQ. From the cysteine up to the phenylalanine, the CDR3 has a length of 12 residues. Of the read, only the CDR3 DNA is kept; its 36 bases are in frame from base 1. Between the V and J ends, shortened by 5 bases and 4 bases respectively, the junction contains 6 bases. For sequencing of the TCRbeta CDR3 region, genomic DNA was extracted from the sorted cells. The immunoSEQ Assay was used to sequence the TCRbeta CDR3 regions. In its TCRdb copy, this immuneACCESS table keeps in-frame sequences only and misses some clones. Where compared with another copy, unresolved V genes explain less than half of these, and the others have no known cause. The sample contains about 80,000 clones, approximately 84% of them found a single time. The ten largest account for roughly 25% of the sample.

As for this clone: The antigen it recognizes is unknown. It has no much larger one-base neighbor in the sample; base qualities were not kept. This same CDR3 is encoded by further DNA sequences in the sample.

The rearranged segments are TRBV5-1 and TRBJ2-2, with TRBD1 tentatively as D gene (6 bases match). The clonotype comes from an adult with an advanced solid tumor such as melanoma, head and neck, liver or kidney cancer. The sample here was CD4+ or CD8+ T cells sorted from blood, taken in a trial of the OX40 agonist ivuxolimab. The nucleotides are TGCGCCAGCAGAGGGGGCACCGGGGAGCTGTTTTTT. It translates to CASRGGTGELFF.